This T cell receptor beta chain was captured by sequencing in a study of CD8+CD57+ T cells in acquired aplastic anemia. For sequencing, patients were chosen who had shown expansion of CD8+CD57+ cells by flow cytometry. Profiling of TCR beta VDJ combinations and CDR3 sequences used genomic DNA as template. TCRdb reanalysed the reads using MiXCR and keeps one entry per CDR3 protein. The sample shows 220,000 or so distinct CDR3 sequences, roughly 60% of them seen only once. The CDR3 sequence is 16 residues long. Germline V gives CDR1 DFQATT, CDR2 SNEGSKA (reference sequence). V shed 0 bases and J shed 2 bases, with 15 bases lying between them. This clonotype was found many times.

Material: sorted CD4+, CD8+, or CD8+CD57+ T cells (not recorded which) from PBMCs. The clonotype comes from a human donor with aplastic anemia. The V gene is TRBV20-1, the J gene TRBJ2-3, with D perhaps TRBD1 (6 bases). Here the CDR3 DNA reads TGCAGTGCTAGAGATCCTGCAGGGGAATCCACAGATACGCAGTATTTT. It is translated as CSARDPAGESTDTQYF.